This T cell receptor (beta chain) derives from a study of metastatic and nonmetastatic thyroid tumors. Study in general: Blood and tumor or nodule tissue repertoires from malignant and benign thyroid patients were compared.

Germline loops: CDR1 SGHRS, CDR2 YFSETQ. The CDR3 sequence is 16 residues long. V trimming: 4 bases; J trimming: 4 bases; junction bases outside the gene matches: 10. The entire patient cohort was treatment-naive prior to thyroid surgery. Study processing details: CDR3 was compared across clinicopathological groups, and the resulting differences were used to build a distant-metastasis classifier for papillary thyroid cancer. TCRdb ran MiXCR on the PCR reads. TCRdb assigned the V and J calls; the authors' analysis was not used. This sample has some 15,000 clones, with 9.5% to 13% found just once. Specimen: blood. This TCR derives from a female donor with papillary thyroid cancer or a benign thyroid nodule (not recorded which). Some clones in this sample may be carry-over from other donors' samples. The rearrangement uses TRBV5-1 and TRBJ2-5, with 10 bases fitting TRBD1. This CDR3 reads CASSLRTGGVRETQYF. The DNA of the CDR3 is TGCGCCAGCAGCCTAAGGACAGGGGGGGTTAGAGAGACCCAGTACTTC. Using reference TRBV5-1 and TRBJ2-5 for the parts outside the CDR3, the full variable domain is KAGVTQTPRYLIKTRGQQVTLSCSPISGHRSVSWYQQTPGQGLQFLFEYFSETQRNKGNFPGRFSGRQFSNSRSEMNVSTLELGDSALYLCASSLRTGGVRETQYFGPGTRLLVL.